The 32 T cell receptor beta chains below were found in one sample sequenced in a study of patients and donors after allogeneic stem cell transplantation (TCRdb year 2020). The receptor library was made with RT-PCR. Sequenced on a NextSeq 550. TCRdb applied fastp at Q25 and MiXCR to the public reads, then kept only in-frame beta chains. Every CDR3 protein is listed once, alongside the most common genes and DNA of its rows. The sample table records 400,000 to 500,000 distinct CDR3 sequences; 16% of these occur just once. The ten largest clones take up 7.2% of the sample. Sample: blood, either unsorted or a sorted T cell fraction (not recorded which). These receptors originate from a human donor who was either an allogeneic HSCT recipient or a stem cell or donor lymphocyte infusion donor (not recorded which). It is not recorded whose cells these are; they may come from a transplant donor.

A word on this clonotype: A read error may be the cause here, since a much bigger clone is one base away. V and J are TRBV5-1 and TRBJ2-1; D gene uncertain. The germline V gene encodes CDR1 SGHRS and CDR2 YFSETQ. This CDR3 region has 11 residues. The chain's CDR3 is CASIFYNERFF. Written as DNA, the CDR3 is TGCGCCAGCATCTTTTACAATGAGCGGTTCTTC.

This clonotype was recorded at least ten times. V is TRBV27 and J is TRBJ1-1; no clear D gene. V was trimmed by 7 bases and J by 4 bases, leaving 13 bases between them. The CDR3 is 13 amino acids. CDR1 and CDR2 (germline): MNHEY, SMNVEV (reference sequence). For the CDR3, the DNA is TGTGCCAGCAAGAGTATTCCTCCCACTGAAGCTTTCTTT. This gives the protein CASKSIPPTEAFF.

J is TRBJ1-2 and V is TRBV4-3; D ambiguous. V dropped 5 bases and J dropped 0 bases, with 16 bases sitting between them. This CDR3 is built from 16 residues. Germline V gene data show CDR1 as LGHNA and CDR2 as YSLEER. CDR3 bases: TGCGCCAGCAGCGGTTGGGGAGCAGGTCCTAACTATGGCTACACCTTC. Translation: CASSGWGAGPNYGYTF.

The J gene is TRBJ1-2, the V gene TRBV20-1; D is ambiguous. Per the germline V gene, CDR1 is DFQATT and CDR2 is SNEGSKA (reference sequence). CDR3 length equals 10 residues. V lost 4 bases, J lost 12 bases, and 12 bases lay in between. CDR3: CSAIGPRHTF. The CDR3 nucleotides read TGCAGTGCTATAGGGCCTCGCCACACCTTC.

J is TRBJ1-6 and V is TRBV6-5; D is undetermined. The V gene lost 2 bases and the J gene lost 7 bases, with 15 bases spanning the gap. The germline gives CDR1 MNHEY, CDR2 SVGAGI. The CDR3 spans 16 residues. The CDR3 here is CASSYRASVGNSPLHF. CDR3 nucleotide sequence: TGTGCCAGCAGTTACCGAGCCTCTGTGGGAAATTCACCCCTCCACTTT.

This clonotype showed up just once. A much larger clone is a single base away; this may be a read error. The chain links TRBV9 to TRBJ2-2, with a possible D match to TRBD2 (5 bases). The CDR3 runs to 12 residues. Per germline, CDR1 SGDLS and CDR2 YYNGEE. CDR3 nucleotides: TGTGCCAGCAGCGTGGCTTCCGGGGAGCTGATTTTT. It specifies CASSVASGELIF.

This clonotype came up a few times. The chain joins TRBV11-1 to TRBJ2-5; D ambiguous. The germline CDR1 and CDR2 sequences are SGHAT and FQDESV (reference sequence). V was pared by 0 bases and J by 4 bases, with 12 bases between. This CDR3 spans 15 amino acids. The CDR3 coding sequence is TGTGCCAGCAGCTTAGCGAGAAGTGGTCGAGAGACCCAGTACTTC. Translation gives CASSLARSGRETQYF.

In nucleotides, the CDR3 is TGCGCCAGCAGCCAGGGTACCGGGACGAACTCTGGAAACACCATATATTTT. Its protein is CASSQGTGTNSGNTIYF. This chain connects TRBV4-3 to TRBJ1-3, with D possibly matching TRBD1 (5 bases). The CDR3 covers 17 residues. V gave up 3 bases and J gave up 0 bases, with 15 bases separating them. Germline V lookup: CDR1 LGHNA, CDR2 YSLEER.

The chain joins TRBV7-2 to TRBJ1-5; D not resolved. The CDR3 is made up of 16 amino acids. V was pared by 1 base and J by 0 bases, with 10 bases between. From germline, CDR1 is SGHTA and CDR2 FQGNSA. The CDR3: CASSLGLPGSNQPQHF. CDR3 coding DNA: TGTGCCAGCAGCTTAGGGTTGCCCGGTAGCAATCAGCCCCAGCATTTT.

The chain links TRBV19 to TRBJ2-3; D is ambiguous. Germline-derived CDR1 and CDR2 are LNHDA and SQIVND (reference sequence). V lost 6 bases to trimming and J lost 2 bases, with 12 bases between them. The CDR3 has 14 amino acids. This CDR3 is CASSFSASTDTQYF. CDR3 nucleotide sequence: TGTGCCAGTAGCTTCAGCGCCTCCACAGATACGCAGTATTTT.

This chain uses TRBV7-3 with TRBJ1-2; maybe TRBD1 (5 bases). Germline CDR1 and CDR2: SGHTA and FQGTGA. There are 15 residues in the CDR3. With 5 bases removed from V and 4 bases from J, the gap between germline ends came to 17 bases. This CDR3 is CASSASPGYGYGYTF. CDR3 nucleotide sequence: TGTGCCAGCAGCGCCAGCCCAGGGTACGGCTATGGCTACACCTTC.

There are a few counts of this clonotype. CDR3 loop: CASSILGNDSPLHF. The CDR3 DNA reads TGTGCCAGTAGTATTCTGGGGAACGATTCACCCCTCCACTTT. V is TRBV19 and J is TRBJ1-6; D not resolved. The ends were cut back, 3 bases at V and 8 bases at J, with 11 bases in the middle. Per the germline V gene, CDR1 is LNHDA and CDR2 is SQIVND (reference sequence). The CDR3 totals 14 residues.

This clonotype was observed many times. V and J are TRBV12-3 or TRBV12-4 and TRBJ1-1; D is unresolved. The CDR3 consists of 13 residues. V lost 4 bases and J lost 1, with 7 bases in between. CDR3: CASSSGRNTEAFF. The CDR3 DNA is TGTGCCAGCAGTTCCGGAAGGAACACTGAAGCTTTCTTT.

The rearrangement uses TRBV9 and TRBJ1-1; the match to TRBD1 covers 9 bases. Germline values: CDR1 SGDLS, CDR2 YYNGEE. J lost 1 base, V lost 2 bases, and 3 bases had no gene match. The CDR3 has 15 amino acids. In DNA, the CDR3 is TGTGCCAGCAGCGTCGGACAGGGGTGGAACACTGAAGCTTTCTTT. Its translation: CASSVGQGWNTEAFF.

The rearrangement joins TRBV6-5 to TRBJ2-7; 9 bases match TRBD2. V gave up 1 base and J gave up 3 bases; unmatched junction bases: 4. The CDR3 consists of 15 residues. CDR1 and CDR2 from the germline V gene are MNHEY and SVGAGI. CDR3 sequence reads: CASSYLTSGIYEQYF. In nucleotides, the CDR3 is TGTGCCAGCAGTTACTTGACTAGCGGAATCTACGAGCAGTACTTC.

V is TRBV5-1 and J is TRBJ1-1; 11 nucleotides match TRBD1. The germline CDR1 and CDR2 sequences are SGHRS and YFSETQ. This CDR3 contains 16 residues. V gave up 4 bases and J gave up 1 base; unmatched junction bases: 6. The CDR3 DNA reads TGCGCCAGCAGCCAACGGACAGGGGGCCAGAACACTGAAGCTTTCTTT. Translating it yields CASSQRTGGQNTEAFF.

The chain recombines TRBV20-1 with TRBJ2-5; 7 nucleotides match TRBD2. J lost 5 bases, V lost 2 bases, and 14 bases had no gene match. Germline V gene lookup returns CDR1 DFQATT and CDR2 SNEGSKA (reference sequence). The CDR3 consists of 16 residues. The CDR3 region is CSARWRASGSGETQYF. The CDR3 DNA is TGCAGTGCTAGATGGAGGGCTAGCGGATCCGGGGAGACCCAGTACTTC.

This clonotype was detected only a few times. The rearrangement uses TRBV9 and TRBJ2-2, with D perhaps TRBD1 or TRBD2 (5 bases each). This CDR3 spans 15 amino acids. Deletions cut 4 bases from V and 0 bases from J, with 10 bases between. Germline-derived CDR1 and CDR2 are SGDLS and YYNGEE. The CDR3 DNA is TGTGCCAGCAGCCCCCGGGACGCGAACACCGGGGAGCTGTTTTTT. Residues: CASSPRDANTGELFF.

The CDR3 spells CSARRAGGGNTEAFF. For the CDR3, the DNA is TGCAGTGCTAGAAGGGCAGGGGGTGGAAACACTGAAGCTTTCTTT. The rearrangement joins TRBV20-1 to TRBJ1-1, with 7 bases lining up with TRBD1. Germline V CDR1 and CDR2: DFQATT, SNEGSKA (reference sequence). The junction had 8 bases not matched to a gene; V was cut back by 2 bases and J by 2 bases. The CDR3 spans 15 residues.

The V gene is TRBV20-1, the J gene TRBJ2-3; perhaps TRBD1 as D (6 bases). CDR3 length equals 13 residues. V lost 0 bases and J lost 9, with 13 bases in between. CDR1 and CDR2 from the germline V gene are DFQATT and SNEGSKA (reference sequence). The CDR3 protein is CSARDHLTGTQYF. CDR3 DNA: TGCAGTGCTAGAGATCATTTGACAGGAACGCAGTATTTT.

DNA of the CDR3: TGTGCCAGCAGCCAGGGTATCGATAATTCACCCCTCCACTTT. Its translation is CASSQGIDNSPLHF. The rearrangement joins TRBV3-1 to TRBJ1-6; D ambiguous. This CDR3 is 14 amino acids long. Deletions cut 3 bases from V and 5 bases from J, with 8 bases between. The germline V gene has CDR1 LGHDT and CDR2 YNNKEL (reference sequence).

This sequence joins TRBV7-2 and TRBJ1-2, with D unclear. The CDR3 runs 11 residues. The germline CDR1 and CDR2 sequences are SGHTA and FQGNSA. Trimming pared 5 bases from V and 5 bases from J, leaving 6 bases between. CDR3 amino acids: CASSRAYGYTF. The CDR3 nucleotides read TGTGCCAGCAGCAGGGCTTATGGCTACACCTTC.

The rearrangement uses TRBV6-2 or TRBV6-3 and TRBJ2-7, with D unclear. V was pared by 0 bases and J by 3 bases, with 12 bases between. This CDR3 is 15 amino acids long. Germline V gene lookup returns CDR1 MNHEY and CDR2 SVGEGT. The CDR3 sequence: CASSYSRSWSYEQYF. The CDR3 DNA reads as TGTGCCAGCAGTTACTCGCGGTCCTGGAGCTACGAGCAGTACTTC.

The chain couples TRBV12-3 or TRBV12-4 to TRBJ1-2; D is undetermined. Trimming took off 1 base at V and 4 bases at J, with 10 bases between the two ends. The CDR3 is made up of 14 amino acids. Here the CDR3 DNA reads TGTGCCAGCAGTTTAGGTTCTACTCGCTATGGCTACACCTTC. This sequence encodes CASSLGSTRYGYTF.

The chain links TRBV29-1 to TRBJ2-7, with TRBD1 matching over 7 bases. The V and J ends lost 6 bases and 5 bases, in that order; junction bases with no gene match: 7. This CDR3 contains 12 residues. Germline CDR1 reads SQVTM; CDR2 reads ANQGSEA. The CDR3 region has the DNA TGCAGCGTAGGACAGGCTCACGACGAGCAGTACTTC. It yields the protein CSVGQAHDEQYF.

The chain couples TRBV15 to TRBJ1-3; D unresolved. CDR1 LNHNV and CDR2 YYDKDF come from the germline V gene (reference sequence). This CDR3 spans 13 amino acids. Trimming took 9 bases from V and 0 from J, leaving 9 bases between them. DNA of the CDR3: TGTGCCACAAGGGCAGCCTCTGGAAACACCATATATTTT. The encoded protein is CATRAASGNTIYF.

This clonotype has ten or more counts. The chain links TRBV10-3 to TRBJ1-1; 8 bases map to TRBD1. CDR1 is ENHRY and CDR2 is SYGVKD in the germline V gene. CDR3 length equals 14 residues. V gave up 11 bases and J gave up 4 bases; unmatched junction bases: 12. CDR3 sequence reads: CAAGQGLRTTEAFF. CDR3 bases: TGTGCCGCCGGACAGGGCTTGCGCACCACTGAAGCTTTCTTT.

The chain uses TRBV2 and TRBJ1-5; D ambiguous. There are 14 residues in the CDR3. Trimming removed 7 bases at V and 2 bases at J, with 12 bases between. The germline CDR1 and CDR2 sequences are SNHLY and FYNNEI. This CDR3 is CASTEGNGNQPQHF. CDR3 nucleotides: TGTGCCAGCACCGAGGGAAATGGCAATCAGCCCCAGCATTTT.

This clonotype was counted between two and nine times. V usage is TRBV27 and J usage is TRBJ2-3, with D perhaps TRBD2 (6 bases). The CDR3 runs 15 residues. The V end was cut by 2 bases, the J end by 6 bases, with 15 bases between. Germline CDR1 is MNHEY and CDR2 is SMNVEV (reference sequence). CDR3 protein: CASSLMSGVGDTQYF. The CDR3 DNA follows: TGTGCCAGCAGTTTAATGTCGGGAGTTGGGGATACGCAGTATTTT.

This clonotype has ten or more counts. The chain uses TRBV24-1 and TRBJ2-1; D is possibly TRBD2 (5 bases). The V end was cut by 5 bases, the J end by 8 bases, with 12 bases between. In germline, CDR1 is KGHDR, CDR2 SFDVKD. The CDR3 covers 13 residues. The CDR3 loop reads CATSVDPRDEQFF. CDR3 bases: TGTGCCACCAGTGTGGACCCGAGGGATGAGCAGTTCTTC.

The chain uses TRBV29-1 and TRBJ2-1; 8 nucleotides line up with TRBD1. This CDR3 has 13 amino acids. The germline CDR1 and CDR2 sequences are SQVTM and ANQGSEA. The CDR3 reads CTAVDREYNEQFF. In DNA form, the CDR3 reads TGCACCGCGGTGGACAGGGAGTACAATGAGCAGTTCTTC.

A word on this clonotype: One end of the junction fails to match germline, which may point to a read error. V gene TRBV7-2 combines with J gene TRBJ2-7; D is perhaps TRBD2 (5 bases). The germline V gene encodes CDR1 SGHTA and CDR2 FQGNSA. The CDR3 has 15 residues. The CDR3 loop is CASRLGLARTYEQYF. The CDR3 coding sequence is TGTGCCAGCAGGTTAGGTCTAGCCCGAACCTACGAGCAGTACTTC.